These 8 T cell receptor beta chains share one sample of origin, sequenced in a study of technical replicates of blood from a few donors. Measured with immunoSEQ multiplex PCR; TCRdb has only the in-frame clones, and not every one. The data contain some 87,000 clones, roughly 96% of them singletons. The source material was T cells isolated from PBMCs. The source is a human donor in good health.

The chain carries TRBV6-5 and TRBJ1-1; D is uncertain. The V end lost 2 bases, the J end lost 2 bases, and 6 bases lay between the germline ends. The CDR3 totals 13 residues. Germline V CDR1 and CDR2: MNHEY, SVGAGI. CDR3 in amino acids: CASSYDFNTEAFF. CDR3 bases: TGTGCCAGCAGTTACGACTTCAACACTGAAGCTTTCTTT.

The chain uses TRBV30 and TRBJ2-2, with 7 bases fitting TRBD2. The V segment lost 4 bases and the J segment 4 bases; nucleotides outside the gene matches: 0. From germline, CDR1 is GTSNPN and CDR2 SVGIG (reference sequence). The CDR3 has 12 residues. The CDR3 here is CAWTSGTGELFF. The CDR3 nucleotides are TGTGCCTGGACTAGCGGCACCGGGGAGCTGTTTTTT.

The chain is built from TRBV29-1 and TRBJ2-5; TRBD2 is a possible D gene (5 bases). The V end was cut by 8 bases, the J end by 4 bases, with 20 bases between. Looked up from germline, CDR1 is SQVTM and CDR2 is ANQGSEA. This CDR3 contains 14 residues. DNA of the CDR3: TGCAGCCACCGCCGGGAAGGGTTGATAGAGACCCAGTACTTC. Amino acids: CSHRREGLIETQYF.

The count of this clone is one. The V call is TRBV6-5, the J call TRBJ2-7, with D maybe TRBD2 (6 bases). Germline V lookup: CDR1 MNHEY, CDR2 SVGAGI. CDR3 size: 15 residues. V lost 0 bases, J lost 3 bases, and 12 bases lay in between. The CDR3 sequence is CASSYSLGGRYEQYF. DNA for the CDR3: TGTGCCAGCAGTTACTCTCTCGGGGGACGCTACGAGCAGTACTTC.

This chain joins TRBV19 and TRBJ1-3; D gene unclear. CDR1 is LNHDA, CDR2 SQIVND, per germline (reference sequence). Trimming removed 7 bases from V and 0 bases from J, with 10 bases in between. This CDR3 contains 14 residues. CDR3 in amino acids: CASTLVISGNTIYF. The DNA of the CDR3 is TGTGCCAGTACCCTAGTTATCTCTGGAAACACCATATATTTT.

V and J are TRBV6-1 and TRBJ1-1, with D perhaps matching TRBD1 (6 bases). V was cut by 10 bases and J by 0 bases, with 9 bases left in between. The CDR3 is 12 amino acids. Germline CDR1 is MNHNS and CDR2 is SASEGT. The CDR3 region is CATGGLNTEAFF. CDR3 nucleotides: TGTGCCACCGGGGGGCTGAACACTGAAGCTTTCTTT.

The V call is TRBV7-2, the J call TRBJ2-5; 12 bases agree with TRBD2. This CDR3 has 17 amino acids. In germline, CDR1 is SGHTA, CDR2 FQGNSA. V lost 4 bases and J lost 2; bases outside the gene matches: 8. CDR3 loop: CASSYDGLAGGQETQYF. The CDR3 region has the DNA TGTGCCAGCAGCTACGATGGGCTAGCGGGAGGGCAAGAGACCCAGTACTTC. Drawing the rest from reference TRBV7-2 and TRBJ2-5, the complete variable domain is GAGVSQSPSNKVTEKGKDVELRCDPISGHTALYWYRQSLGQGLEFLIYFQGNSAPDKSGLPSDRFSAERTGGSVSTLTIQRTQQEDSAVYLCASSYDGLAGGQETQYFGPGTRLLVL.

The V and J genes are TRBV29-1 and TRBJ2-4; 10 nucleotides match TRBD2. CDR3 length equals 11 residues. Germline lookup yields CDR1 SQVTM and CDR2 ANQGSEA. J lost 7 bases, V lost 7 bases, and 1 base had no gene match. CDR3: CSGGLANIQYF. DNA of the CDR3: TGCAGCGGGGGACTAGCGAACATTCAGTACTTC.